These 19 T cell receptor beta chains came from one sample sequenced in a study of T cell responses to AZD1222 COVID-19 vaccine. Sequencing was performed with immunoSEQ multiplex PCR; in TCRdb, only in-frame clones are kept and a portion is missing. The sample includes under 150,000 clones, over 75% of them seen just once. The sequenced sample was peripheral blood, obtained on day 0 of AZD1222 vaccination. These receptors were collected from an adult in good health.

The chain employs TRBV5-5 and TRBJ2-1; TRBD2 agrees at 7 bases. V trimming: 1 base; J trimming: 0 bases; junction bases outside the gene matches: 10. This CDR3 has 18 amino acids. CDR1 is SGHKS and CDR2 is YYEKEE in the germline V gene (reference sequence). CDR3 in amino acids: CASSLTRTRFFSYNEQFF. The CDR3 nucleotides read TGTGCCAGCAGCTTGACTAGGACTAGGTTTTTCTCCTACAATGAGCAGTTCTTC.

This clone came up once. The chain joins TRBV7-2 to TRBJ2-7; 8 nucleotides align to TRBD1. Germline V gene lookup returns CDR1 SGHTA and CDR2 FQGNSA. The CDR3 length is 16 residues. The junction had 10 bases not matched to a gene; V was cut back by 2 bases and J by 4 bases. CDR3 sequence (DNA): TGTGCCAGCAGCTTAACAGGGGGGACTTTCTTTTACGAGCAGTACTTC. Translated: CASSLTGGTFFYEQYF.

The chain joins TRBV20-1 to TRBJ2-3; TRBD1 aligns across 8 bases. Germline V gives CDR1 DFQATT, CDR2 SNEGSKA (reference sequence). V gave up 3 bases and J gave up 7 bases; unmatched junction bases: 9. There are 14 residues in the CDR3. For the CDR3, the DNA is TGCAGTGCTAGTGGGACAGGAACAATCCATACGCAGTATTTT. Residues: CSASGTGTIHTQYF.

The gene calls are TRBV28 and TRBJ1-2; TRBD1 is a possible D gene (6 bases). V was trimmed by 3 bases and J by 3 bases, leaving 14 bases between them. The germline V gene encodes CDR1 MDHEN and CDR2 SYDVKM. This CDR3 spans 15 amino acids. The CDR3 region is CASSFTQGWDYGYTF. In DNA, the CDR3 is TGTGCCAGCAGTTTTACACAGGGTTGGGACTATGGCTACACCTTC.

This clone was recorded once. J is TRBJ1-5 and V is TRBV2; 7 positions match TRBD1. The CDR3 consists of 12 residues. From germline, CDR1 is SNHLY and CDR2 FYNNEI. Germline trimming cut 11 bases from V and 7 bases from J; bases unmatched to any gene: 8. This chain's CDR3 is CASSGGGQPQHF. In DNA, the CDR3 is TGTGCCTCCTCAGGGGGAGGACAGCCCCAGCATTTT. The full variable domain, rest sourced from reference TRBV2 and TRBJ1-5, is EPEVTQTPSHQVTQMGQEVILRCVPISNHLYFYWYRQILGQKVEFLVSFYNNEISEKSEIFDDQFSVERPDGSNFTLKIRSTKLEDSAMYFCASSGGGQPQHFGDGTRLSIL.

The rearrangement links TRBV25-1 to TRBJ2-7; D gene uncertain. V was cut by 7 bases and J by 5 bases, with 9 bases left in between. This CDR3 has 11 amino acids. The V gene's germline CDR1 is MGHDK and CDR2 SYGVNS. This CDR3 reads CASTPGNEQYF. The CDR3 DNA reads TGTGCCAGCACCCCAGGCAACGAGCAGTACTTC.

The chain carries TRBV7-9 and TRBJ1-1; a possible D gene is TRBD1 (6 bases). The CDR3 is 12 amino acids. V was shortened by 6 bases and J by 7 bases, with 12 bases between the two germline ends. Germline CDR1 and CDR2: SEHNR and FQNEAQ (reference sequence). This chain's CDR3 is CASSLSRGEAFF. The DNA for the CDR3 is TGTGCCAGCAGTTTAAGCAGGGGTGAAGCTTTCTTT.

CDR3 in amino acids: CASSLEGSRYTRRNIQYF. CDR3 in DNA: TGTGCCAGCAGCTTAGAGGGATCAAGATATACCAGGAGAAACATTCAGTACTTC. V is TRBV7-2 and J is TRBJ2-4; no clear D gene. Trimming shortened V by 1 base and J by 6 bases, and 22 bases separated the two germline ends. Germline values: CDR1 SGHTA, CDR2 FQGNSA. The CDR3 loop spans 18 amino acids.

CDR3 nucleotides: TGTGCCACAGAAACTCCCAGGGGATACTACGAGCAGTACTTC. Protein sequence: CATETPRGYYEQYF. The chain combines TRBV6-5 with TRBJ2-7, with D possibly being TRBD1 (6 bases). This CDR3 is built from 14 residues. CDR1 MNHEY and CDR2 SVGAGI come from the germline V gene. V was cut by 10 bases and J by 3 bases, with 19 bases left in between.

The rearrangement links TRBV27 to TRBJ1-6, with 7 bases that match TRBD1. Germline V lookup: CDR1 MNHEY, CDR2 SMNVEV (reference sequence). The CDR3 is 15 residues long. V dropped 3 bases and J dropped 8; count of bases not matched to a gene: 7. The CDR3 here is CASSLKGAYYSPLHF. DNA of the CDR3: TGTGCCAGCAGTTTGAAGGGGGCTTATTATTCACCCCTCCACTTT.

The chain recombines TRBV10-3 with TRBJ2-3, with a tentative D call TRBD1 (7 bases). This CDR3 is 15 amino acids long. V was pared by 4 bases and J by 2 bases, with 13 bases between. Germline CDR1 is ENHRY and CDR2 is SYGVKD. The DNA of the CDR3 is TGTGCCATCAGTGCCTCAGGGGGGTACACAGATACGCAGTATTTT. It codes for CAISASGGYTDTQYF.

J is TRBJ2-1 and V is TRBV14, with 8 bases fitting TRBD1. The V gene's germline CDR1 is SGHDN and CDR2 FVKESK. The V gene end was trimmed by 4 bases and the J gene end by 2 bases; junction bases not matched to a gene: 4. The length of the CDR3 is 15 residues. In nucleotides, the CDR3 is TGTGCCAGCAGCCCTTCACAGGGGGCCTACAATGAGCAGTTCTTC. It is translated as CASSPSQGAYNEQFF. The full variable domain, rest sourced from reference TRBV14 and TRBJ2-1, is EAGVTQFPSHSVIEKGQTVTLRCDPISGHDNLYWYRRVMGKEIKFLLHFVKESKQDESGMPNNRFLAERTGGTYSTLKVQPAELEDSGVYFCASSPSQGAYNEQFFGPGTRLTVL.

The rearrangement links TRBV6-5 to TRBJ2-5, with 12 bases matching TRBD1. The CDR3 extends over 15 amino acids. Losses at the gene ends were 6 bases for V and 0 bases for J; bases not matched to a gene: 2. Germline assignment: CDR1 MNHEY and CDR2 SVGAGI. In DNA, the CDR3 is TGTGCCAGCAGGGGACAGGGGGCATACCAAGAGACCCAGTACTTC. It specifies CASRGQGAYQETQYF.

V gene TRBV27 combines with J gene TRBJ1-1; D uncertain. Trimming took 2 bases from V and 1 from J, leaving 5 bases between them. The CDR3 has 13 amino acids. CDR1 and CDR2 from the germline V gene are MNHEY and SMNVEV (reference sequence). The CDR3 sequence is CASSLGWNTEAFF. CDR3 in DNA: TGTGCCAGCAGTTTAGGATGGAACACTGAAGCTTTCTTT.

The chain joins TRBV5-1 to TRBJ2-7, with 7 bases lining up with TRBD1. V lost 5 bases and J lost 2; bases outside the gene matches: 4. The V gene's germline CDR1 is SGHRS and CDR2 YFSETQ. The CDR3 runs to 13 residues. CDR3 amino acids: CASRRDRTYEQYF. CDR3 DNA: TGCGCCAGCAGACGGGACAGAACCTACGAGCAGTACTTC.

This clone was found a few times. The chain employs TRBV13 and TRBJ2-1; 8 bases match TRBD2. The germline V gene has CDR1 PRHDT and CDR2 FYEKMQ (reference sequence). This CDR3 contains 14 residues. Losses at the gene ends were 5 bases for V and 6 bases for J; bases not matched to a gene: 6. The CDR3 DNA is TGTGCCAGCAGCCAAGGACTAGCCGGCAATGAGCAGTTCTTC. Amino acid sequence: CASSQGLAGNEQFF.

The chain joins TRBV5-4 to TRBJ2-3; 9 nucleotides match TRBD2. Germline V gene sequence: CDR1 SGHNT, CDR2 YYREEE (reference sequence). V lost 0 bases and J lost 3; bases outside the gene matches: 11. The CDR3 consists of 18 residues. The CDR3 DNA is TGTGCCAGCAGCTTGGCGGTAGCGGGAGTTGTTCGGACAGATACGCAGTATTTT. Encoded protein: CASSLAVAGVVRTDTQYF.

J is TRBJ1-3 and V is TRBV9; TRBD1 is a possible D gene (5 bases). The CDR3 contains 16 residues. Germline V gene data show CDR1 as SGDLS and CDR2 as YYNGEE. V was pared by 2 bases and J by 0 bases, with 12 bases between. The CDR3 reads CASSVTGVNSGNTIYF. In DNA form, the CDR3 reads TGTGCCAGCAGCGTGACGGGGGTTAACTCTGGAAACACCATATATTTT.

This clone was counted once. The rearrangement uses TRBV29-1 and TRBJ2-3; tentatively, D is TRBD2 (6 bases). This CDR3 region has 14 residues. Germline loops: CDR1 SQVTM, CDR2 ANQGSEA. Between the trimmed V and J ends, which lost 6 bases and 6 bases, there was a span of 19 bases. CDR3 coding DNA: TGCAGCGTCGAATTCTCCCTTGGAGGGGATACGCAGTATTTT. This translates into CSVEFSLGGDTQYF.